This TCR beta chain was identified in a study of cytomegalovirus exposure and HLA in healthy donors. The study's findings and limits: Several of the most significant clusters were apparently associated with common viral pathogens in a later analysis. Specificity of a few CMV-associated chains for CMV antigens was verified in vitro.

With 60 Vbeta and 13 Jbeta primers, the PCR was carried out. Sequenced by immunoSEQ multiplex PCR; TCRdb stores in-frame clones only, minus some. The repertoire has roughly 120,000 clones, 8% to 9.5% of them found once; the top ten carry 4.5% to 7%. V lost 1 base, J lost 5 bases, and 5 bases stayed unmatched. The germline gives CDR1 MGHRA, CDR2 YSYEKL. The CDR3 consists of 15 residues. As regards this clone: No antigen is known for it.

This sequence was found in a man in his forties or fifties in good health and CMV-seronegative. The chain links TRBV4-1 to TRBJ1-1; 9 positions agree with TRBD1. The sample was PBMCs. CDR3 sequence: CASSQGQGVGTEAFF. For the CDR3, the DNA is TGCGCCAGCAGCCAAGGACAGGGGGTGGGGACTGAAGCTTTCTTT.